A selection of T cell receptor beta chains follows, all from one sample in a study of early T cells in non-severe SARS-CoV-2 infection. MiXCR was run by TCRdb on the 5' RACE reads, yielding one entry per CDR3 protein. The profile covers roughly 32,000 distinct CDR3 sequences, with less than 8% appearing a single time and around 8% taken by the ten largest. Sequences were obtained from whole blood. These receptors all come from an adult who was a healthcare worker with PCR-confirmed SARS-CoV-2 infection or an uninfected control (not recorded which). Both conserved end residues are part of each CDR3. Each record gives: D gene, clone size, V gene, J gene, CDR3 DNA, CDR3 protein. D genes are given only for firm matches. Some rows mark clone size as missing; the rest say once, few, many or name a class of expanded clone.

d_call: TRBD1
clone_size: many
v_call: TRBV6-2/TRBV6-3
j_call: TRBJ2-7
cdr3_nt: TGTGCCAGCAGTTCCCCGGGACAGGGGTACGAGCAGTACTTC
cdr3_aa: CASSSPGQGYEQYF

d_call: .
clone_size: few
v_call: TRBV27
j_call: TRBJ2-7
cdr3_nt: TGTGCCAGCACCTCAGGGGGGCTTGACGAGCAGTACTTC
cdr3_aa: CASTSGGLDEQYF

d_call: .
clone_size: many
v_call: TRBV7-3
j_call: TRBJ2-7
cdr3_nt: TGTGCCAGCAGCTCTCGTGCGGGGAAGGGCTTCGAGCAGTACTTC
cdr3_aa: CASSSRAGKGFEQYF

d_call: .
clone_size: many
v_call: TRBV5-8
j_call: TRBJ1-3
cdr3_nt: TGTGCCAGCAGCTTGCCCGATGGAAACACCATATATTTT
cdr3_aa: CASSLPDGNTIYF

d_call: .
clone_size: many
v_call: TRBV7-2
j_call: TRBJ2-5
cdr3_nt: TGTGCCAGCAGCCGGGGGGCCCAAGAGACCCAGTACTTC
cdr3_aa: CASSRGAQETQYF

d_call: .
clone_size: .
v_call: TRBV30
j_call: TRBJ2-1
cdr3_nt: TGTGCCTGGAGCGATAGCTTATCCCAGTTCTTC
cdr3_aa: CAWSDSLSQFF

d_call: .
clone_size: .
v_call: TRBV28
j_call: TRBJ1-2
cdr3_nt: TGTGCCAGCAGTTCGTCCTATGGCTACACCTTC
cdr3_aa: CASSSSYGYTF

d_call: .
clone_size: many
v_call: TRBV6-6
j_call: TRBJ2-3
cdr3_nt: TGTGCCAGCCACCTACGAGGAGGTTTGGATACGCAGTATTTT
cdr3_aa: CASHLRGGLDTQYF

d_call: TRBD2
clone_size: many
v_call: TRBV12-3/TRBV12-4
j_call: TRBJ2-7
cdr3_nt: TGTGCCAGCAGACTAGCGGGGGGCCTTTACGAGCAGTACTTC
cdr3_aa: CASRLAGGLYEQYF

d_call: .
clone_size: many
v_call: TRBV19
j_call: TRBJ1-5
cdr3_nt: TGTGCCAGTATCGAGGGTAGAGATCAGCCCCAGCATTTT
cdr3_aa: CASIEGRDQPQHF

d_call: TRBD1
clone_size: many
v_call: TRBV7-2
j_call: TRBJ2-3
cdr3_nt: TGTGCCAGCAGCTCAGTTGGGACAGGGGGCGCCGATACGCAGTATTTT
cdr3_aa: CASSSVGTGGADTQYF

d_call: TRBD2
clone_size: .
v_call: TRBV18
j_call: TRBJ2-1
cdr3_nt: TGTGCCAGCTCACCAAAGCGGGAGAGAATCGATGAGCAGTTCTTC
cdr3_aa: CASSPKRERIDEQFF

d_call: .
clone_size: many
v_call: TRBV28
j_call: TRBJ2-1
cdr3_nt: TGTGCCAGCAGTTTAGCACAGGGTAACTACAATGAGCAGTTCTTC
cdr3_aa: CASSLAQGNYNEQFF

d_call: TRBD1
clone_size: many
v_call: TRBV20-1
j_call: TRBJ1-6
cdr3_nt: TGCAGTGCTGGAGTACAGGGGGCGCTCAATTCACCCCTCCACTTT
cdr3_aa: CSAGVQGALNSPLHF

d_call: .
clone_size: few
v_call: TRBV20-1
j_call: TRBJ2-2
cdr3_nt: TGCAGTGTTGAGGGAGCCGGCGGGGAGCTGTTTTTT
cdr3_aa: CSVEGAGGELFF

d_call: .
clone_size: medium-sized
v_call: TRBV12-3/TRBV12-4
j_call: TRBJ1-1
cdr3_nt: TGTGCCAGCAGCCCCTCAGGGAGGGGGGCGCGGACTGAAGCTTTCTTT
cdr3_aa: CASSPSGRGARTEAFF

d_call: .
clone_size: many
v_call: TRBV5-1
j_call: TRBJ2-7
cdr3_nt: TGCGCCAGCAGCTTGGACAACTCCTACGAGCAGTACTTC
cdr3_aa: CASSLDNSYEQYF

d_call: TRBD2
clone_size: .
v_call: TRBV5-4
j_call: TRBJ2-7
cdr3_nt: TGTGCCAGCAGCAATGAGCGGGGGTCCTACGAGCAGTACTTC
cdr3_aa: CASSNERGSYEQYF

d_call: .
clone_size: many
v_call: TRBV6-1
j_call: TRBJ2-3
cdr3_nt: TGTGCCAGCAATTCTCACAGGGAGAAAAGCACAGATACGCAGTATTTT
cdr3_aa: CASNSHREKSTDTQYF

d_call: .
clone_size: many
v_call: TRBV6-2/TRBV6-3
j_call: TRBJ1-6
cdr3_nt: TGTGCCAGCTCCAGGGAGGAGAATTCACCCCTCCACTTT
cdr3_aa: CASSREENSPLHF

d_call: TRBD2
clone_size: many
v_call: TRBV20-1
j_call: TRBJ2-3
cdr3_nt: TGCAGTGCCCTAGCGGGGGGCCACACAGATACGCAGTATTTT
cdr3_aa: CSALAGGHTDTQYF

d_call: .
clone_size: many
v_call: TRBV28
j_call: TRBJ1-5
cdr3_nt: TGTGCCAGCAGCTCGGTTGCGTGGTTGGGCAATCAGCCCCAGCATTTT
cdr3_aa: CASSSVAWLGNQPQHF

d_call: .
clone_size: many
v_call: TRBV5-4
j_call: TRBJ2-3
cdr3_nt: TGTGCCAGCAGCTTGGCCTTAGGGGGCAGCGGGACAGATACGCAGTATTTT
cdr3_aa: CASSLALGGSGTDTQYF

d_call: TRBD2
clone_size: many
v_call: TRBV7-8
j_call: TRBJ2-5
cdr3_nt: TGTGCCAGCAGCTTAGATCGGCGGGGGGGCCAAGAGACCCAGTACTTC
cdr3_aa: CASSLDRRGGQETQYF

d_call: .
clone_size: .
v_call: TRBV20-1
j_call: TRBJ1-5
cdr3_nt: TGCAGTGCCGCCTTGGAATCGGGAGTTAGCAATCAGCCCCAGCATTTT
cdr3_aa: CSAALESGVSNQPQHF

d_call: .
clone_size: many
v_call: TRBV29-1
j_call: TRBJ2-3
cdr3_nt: TGCAGCGTTCGGATTGACTCCACAGATACGCAGTATTTT
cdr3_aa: CSVRIDSTDTQYF

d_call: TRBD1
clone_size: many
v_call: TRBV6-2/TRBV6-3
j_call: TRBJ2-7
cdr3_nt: TGTGCCAGCAGTTACCAAGAGGACAGGCCCAACTCCTACGAGCAGTACTTC
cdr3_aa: CASSYQEDRPNSYEQYF

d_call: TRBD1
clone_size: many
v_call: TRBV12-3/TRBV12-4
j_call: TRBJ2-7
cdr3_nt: TGTGCCAGCAGCCCGGGACAGGGTATCTACGAGCAGTACTTC
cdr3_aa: CASSPGQGIYEQYF

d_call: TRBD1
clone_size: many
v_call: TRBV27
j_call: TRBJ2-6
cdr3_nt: TGTGCCAGCAGTCCTGACAGGGACAGCTCTGGGGCCAACGTCCTGACTTTC
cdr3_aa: CASSPDRDSSGANVLTF

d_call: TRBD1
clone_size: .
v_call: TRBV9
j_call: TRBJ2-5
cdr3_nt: TGTGCCAGCAATCCACAGGGGGCAGGGGAGACCCAGTACTTC
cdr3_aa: CASNPQGAGETQYF

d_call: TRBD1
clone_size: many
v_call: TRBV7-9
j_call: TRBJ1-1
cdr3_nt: TGTGCCAGCAGCTTATTCACAGGGGATGCGGGGACTGAAGCTTTCTTT
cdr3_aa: CASSLFTGDAGTEAFF

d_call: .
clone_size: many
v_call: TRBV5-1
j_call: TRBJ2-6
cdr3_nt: TGCGCCAGCAGCCCGTTAGGCTCTGGGGCCAACGTCCTGACTTTC
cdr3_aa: CASSPLGSGANVLTF

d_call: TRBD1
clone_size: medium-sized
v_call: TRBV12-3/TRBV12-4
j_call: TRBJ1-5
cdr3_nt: TGTGCCAGCAGTCCCCGGACAGGGCGGGATCAGCCCCAGCATTTT
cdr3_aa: CASSPRTGRDQPQHF

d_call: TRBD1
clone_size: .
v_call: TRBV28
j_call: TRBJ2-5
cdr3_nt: TGTGCCTCCGGGGACAGGGGAAGGGAGACCCAGTACTTC
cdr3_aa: CASGDRGRETQYF

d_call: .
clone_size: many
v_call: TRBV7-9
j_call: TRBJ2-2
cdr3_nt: TGTGCCAGCAGCTTCAGGGGTACCGGGGAGCTGTTTTTT
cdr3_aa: CASSFRGTGELFF

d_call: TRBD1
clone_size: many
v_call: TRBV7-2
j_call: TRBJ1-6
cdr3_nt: TGTGCCAGCAGCTTAGGACAGGGGGCTGGATCACCCCTCCACTTT
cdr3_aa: CASSLGQGAGSPLHF

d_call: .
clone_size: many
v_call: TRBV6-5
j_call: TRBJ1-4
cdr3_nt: TGTGCCAGCAGTTACTCCGGGGATAATGAAAAACTGTTTTTT
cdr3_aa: CASSYSGDNEKLFF

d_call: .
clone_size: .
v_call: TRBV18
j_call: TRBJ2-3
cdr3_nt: TGTGCCGGCTCACCTGGGATCAGCACAGATACGCAGTATTTT
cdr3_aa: CAGSPGISTDTQYF

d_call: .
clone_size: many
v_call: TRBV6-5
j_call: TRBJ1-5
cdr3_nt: TGTGCCAGCAGTTTAAACATGAATAGCAATCAGCCCCAGCATTTT
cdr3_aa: CASSLNMNSNQPQHF

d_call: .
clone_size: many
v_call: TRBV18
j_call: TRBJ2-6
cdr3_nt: TGTGCCAGCTCACCACTGGCAAACTCTGGGGCCAACGTCCTGACTTTC
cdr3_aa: CASSPLANSGANVLTF

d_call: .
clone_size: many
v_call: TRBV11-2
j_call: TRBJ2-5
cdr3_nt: TGTGCCAGCAGCCGAAGGGTCCAGGGTAGACAAGAGACCCAGTACTTC
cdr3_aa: CASSRRVQGRQETQYF

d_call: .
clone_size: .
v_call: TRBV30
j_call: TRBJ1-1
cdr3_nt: TGTGCCTGGAGACTCGGACTCCACACTGAAGCTTTCTTT
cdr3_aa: CAWRLGLHTEAFF

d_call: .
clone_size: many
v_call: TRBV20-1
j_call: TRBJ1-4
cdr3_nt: TGCAGTGCTAGATCCCAGCAGATACTTAATGAAAAACTGTTTTTT
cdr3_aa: CSARSQQILNEKLFF

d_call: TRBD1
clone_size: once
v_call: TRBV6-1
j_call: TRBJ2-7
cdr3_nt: TGTGCCAGCAGTGCCGGGACAGGGTTCTCCTACGAGCAGTACTTC
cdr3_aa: CASSAGTGFSYEQYF

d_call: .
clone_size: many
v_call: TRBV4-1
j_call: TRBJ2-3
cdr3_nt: TGCGCCAGCAGCCAAGCGGCGAAGGAACGGCGGGCAGATACGCAGTATTTT
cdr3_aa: CASSQAAKERRADTQYF

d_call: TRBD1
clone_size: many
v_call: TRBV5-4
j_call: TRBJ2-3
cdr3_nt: TGTGCCAGCAGCTCGGACAGGGGTCCAGATACGCAGTATTTT
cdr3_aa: CASSSDRGPDTQYF

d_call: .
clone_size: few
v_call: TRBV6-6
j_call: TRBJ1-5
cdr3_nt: TGTGCCAGCAGTCCGACAAACCAGCCCCAGCATTTT
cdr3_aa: CASSPTNQPQHF

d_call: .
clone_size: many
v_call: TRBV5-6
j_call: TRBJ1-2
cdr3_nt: TGTGCCAGCAGCTTGGGCAGTGCCTCCTATGGCTACACCTTC
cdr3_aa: CASSLGSASYGYTF

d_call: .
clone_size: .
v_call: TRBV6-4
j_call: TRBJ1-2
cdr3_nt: TGTGCCAGCAGTGGGTCCCAAGAAGGCTATGGCTACACCTTC
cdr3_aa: CASSGSQEGYGYTF

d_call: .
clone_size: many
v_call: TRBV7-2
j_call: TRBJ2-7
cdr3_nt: TGTGCCAGCAGCTCGGAGGGGGCGCGCGAGCAGTACTTC
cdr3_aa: CASSSEGAREQYF

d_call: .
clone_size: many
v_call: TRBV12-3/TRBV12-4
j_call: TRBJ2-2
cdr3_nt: TGTGCCAGCAACCTTAGGGTCACCGGGGAGCTGTTTTTT
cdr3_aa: CASNLRVTGELFF

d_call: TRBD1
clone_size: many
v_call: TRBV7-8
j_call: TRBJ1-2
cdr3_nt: TGTGCCAGCAGCTTGCCCACCGGGACAGGGGGCCTCAACTATGGCTACACCTTC
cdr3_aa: CASSLPTGTGGLNYGYTF